These T cell receptor beta chains were read from a single sample in a study of blood T cell repertoires in COVID-19. Libraries were prepared by immunoSEQ multiplex PCR; TCRdb keeps only in-frame clonotypes and omits some of them. The sample records roughly 93,000 clones, over 70% being singletons. Sequencing was performed on peripheral blood. The receptors originated from a human donor in a cohort sampled during active COVID-19. Both conserved end residues are part of each CDR3. D genes are given only for firm matches. For some rows the clone size is stated as once, few or many, or as a class when expanded; others skip it.

D	size	V	length	J	CDR3	DNA
NA	NA	TRBV4-2	16	TRBJ1-5	CASSQEADYSNQPQHF	TGTGCCAGCAGCCAAGAGGCCGATTATAGCAATCAGCCCCAGCATTTT
NA	few	TRBV4-1	13	TRBJ1-5	CASSPPGGQPQHF	TGCGCCAGCAGCCCTCCCGGGGGTCAGCCCCAGCATTTT
NA	NA	TRBV14	16	TRBJ2-7	CASSQRDLRSSYEQYF	TGTGCCAGCAGCCAGCGTGATTTGCGGAGCTCCTACGAGCAGTACTTC
TRBD2	NA	TRBV5-4	15	TRBJ2-2	CASSLVAGISGELFF	TGTGCCAGCAGCTTGGTAGCGGGTATTAGCGGGGAGCTGTTTTTT
TRBD2	NA	TRBV6-2/TRBV6-3	15	TRBJ2-7	CASSYETSMAYEQYF	TGTGCCAGCAGTTACGAGACTAGCATGGCCTACGAGCAGTACTTC
TRBD1	NA	TRBV19	14	TRBJ1-1	CASSPRDRDTEAFF	TGTGCCAGTAGTCCACGGGACAGGGACACTGAAGCTTTCTTT
TRBD2	NA	TRBV3-1/TRBV3-2	18	TRBJ2-5	CASSQGSLAGGPSETQYF	TGTGCCAGCAGCCAAGGGAGTCTAGCGGGAGGGCCCTCGGAGACCCAGTACTTC
TRBD2	NA	TRBV5-1	14	TRBJ2-7	CASSLTSGSYEQYF	TGCGCCAGCAGTTTGACTAGCGGGAGCTACGAGCAGTACTTC
NA	NA	TRBV29-1	11	TRBJ1-1	CSAVRGTEAFF	TGCAGCGCGGTCAGGGGAACTGAAGCTTTCTTT
NA	NA	TRBV7-8	13	TRBJ2-3	CASGSPPTDTQYF	TGTGCCTCCGGGTCCCCGCCGACAGATACGCAGTATTTT
TRBD2	NA	TRBV11-2	16	TRBJ2-2	CASSLEWASGAGELFF	TGTGCCAGCAGCTTAGAATGGGCTAGCGGGGCCGGGGAGCTGTTTTTT
NA	NA	TRBV24-1	16	TRBJ2-2	CATSDLSQGGTGELFF	TGTGCCACCAGTGATTTATCACAGGGCGGGACCGGGGAGCTGTTTTTT
NA	NA	TRBV9	16	TRBJ2-1	CASSVSTGERGPEQFF	TGTGCCAGCAGCGTTTCGACAGGGGAGCGGGGACCCGAGCAGTTCTTC
TRBD1	NA	TRBV29-1	12	TRBJ1-1	CSGGTANTEAFF	TGCAGCGGTGGGACAGCGAACACTGAAGCTTTCTTT
NA	NA	TRBV11-2	12	TRBJ1-1	CASRADFAEAFF	TGTGCCAGCAGGGCCGACTTCGCTGAAGCTTTCTTT
NA	NA	TRBV19	15	TRBJ2-1	CASSPSRLRDNEQFF	TGTGCCAGTAGTCCCTCTCGGCTGCGGGACAATGAGCAGTTCTTC
NA	NA	TRBV27	15	TRBJ2-2	CASSFRSGRTGELFF	TGTGCCAGCAGTTTCCGTTCTGGGAGGACCGGGGAGCTGTTTTTT
TRBD1	NA	TRBV5-1	15	TRBJ1-1	CASSLTQGASTEAFF	TGCGCCAGCAGCTTGACCCAGGGGGCATCCACTGAAGCTTTCTTT
TRBD2	NA	TRBV6-1	16	TRBJ2-1	CASSERGLAGYNEQFF	TGTGCCAGCAGTGAACGGGGACTAGCGGGCTACAATGAGCAGTTCTTC
NA	once	TRBV18	13	TRBJ1-1	CASSPQGYTEAFF	TGTGCCAGCTCACCTCAGGGATACACTGAAGCTTTCTTT
TRBD1	NA	TRBV14	14	TRBJ1-2	CASSQDGTGYGYTF	TGTGCCAGCAGCCAAGATGGGACAGGCTATGGCTACACCTTC
NA	NA	TRBV28	14	TRBJ1-2	CASSFQTEIYGYTF	TGTGCCAGCAGTTTTCAAACAGAGATTTATGGCTACACCTTC
NA	NA	TRBV6-1	15	TRBJ1-4	CASSENSSTNEKLFF	TGTGCCAGCAGTGAAAACAGCTCAACTAATGAAAAACTGTTTTTT
NA	NA	TRBV5-4	14	TRBJ2-2	CASSPGQNTGELFF	TGTGCCAGCAGCCCCGGACAGAACACCGGGGAGCTGTTTTTT
NA	NA	TRBV6-5	14	TRBJ2-3	CASRERGGADTQYF	TGTGCCAGCAGGGAGCGAGGGGGGGCAGATACGCAGTATTTT
NA	NA	TRBV18	14	TRBJ2-3	CASSQVQEGDTQYF	TGTGCCAGCTCCCAGGTTCAGGAGGGAGATACGCAGTATTTT
NA	NA	TRBV10-3	14	TRBJ2-1	CAISYGRELDEQFF	TGTGCCATCAGTTACGGACGGGAGTTGGATGAGCAGTTCTTC
TRBD2	NA	TRBV5-6	19	TRBJ2-7	CASSYPGTSGKEGLYEQYF	TGTGCCAGCAGCTACCCCGGGACTAGCGGAAAAGAGGGACTCTACGAGCAGTACTTC
TRBD2	NA	TRBV27	16	TRBJ2-1	CASSFSPGLAGDEQFF	TGTGCCAGCAGTTTCTCCCCGGGACTAGCGGGAGATGAGCAGTTCTTC
NA	NA	TRBV10-3	15	TRBJ2-7	CAISELGQGKYEQYF	TGTGCCATCAGTGAGTTGGGCCAGGGAAAATACGAGCAGTACTTC
NA	NA	TRBV19	14	TRBJ2-2	CASSLGGITGELFF	TGTGCCAGTAGTCTCGGGGGTATCACCGGGGAGCTGTTTTTT
NA	NA	TRBV7-6	14	TRBJ2-1	CASSSSGSFNEQFF	TGTGCCAGCAGCTCCTCAGGGTCCTTTAATGAGCAGTTCTTC
TRBD2	once	TRBV30	16	TRBJ2-7	CAWSNLAGGFSKEQYF	TGTGCCTGGAGTAACCTAGCGGGAGGTTTCTCTAAGGAGCAGTACTTC
NA	NA	TRBV27	13	TRBJ2-5	CASSTGWWETQYF	TGTGCCAGCTCAACAGGGTGGTGGGAGACCCAGTACTTC
TRBD2	NA	TRBV3-1/TRBV3-2	15	TRBJ2-7	CASSHNLAGPDEQYF	TGTGCCAGCAGCCATAACCTAGCGGGCCCAGACGAGCAGTACTTC
TRBD2	once	TRBV2	15	TRBJ2-1	CASSEFSGGINEQFF	TGTGCCAGCAGTGAATTCTCGGGGGGGATCAATGAGCAGTTCTTC
TRBD1	NA	TRBV29-1	15	TRBJ2-5	CSVAPGTGGGETQYF	TGCAGCGTGGCCCCCGGGACAGGGGGCGGAGAGACCCAGTACTTC
NA	few	TRBV27	13	TRBJ2-7	CASRRQRAYEQYF	TGTGCCAGCAGGAGACAGAGAGCCTACGAGCAGTACTTC
NA	NA	TRBV29-1	12	TRBJ2-7	CSVGQGGYEQYF	TGCAGCGTTGGACAGGGAGGCTACGAGCAGTACTTC
NA	NA	TRBV27	13	TRBJ1-1	CASRREGNTEAFF	TGTGCCAGCAGGAGGGAGGGGAACACTGAAGCTTTCTTT
TRBD1	NA	TRBV28	15	TRBJ1-1	CASSLQGTGNTEAFF	TGTGCCAGCAGTTTACAAGGGACAGGGAACACTGAAGCTTTCTTT
TRBD2	NA	TRBV11-1	14	TRBJ2-3	CASSFSGTSGTQYF	TGTGCCAGCAGCTTTAGCGGGACCTCGGGTACGCAGTATTTT
TRBD2	NA	TRBV19	15	TRBJ2-2	CASSIDREGAGELFF	TGTGCCAGTAGTATAGATCGGGAGGGGGCCGGGGAGCTGTTTTTT
TRBD1	NA	TRBV2	15	TRBJ2-1	CASSRTGGPYNEQFF	TGTGCCAGCAGTCGCACAGGGGGCCCCTACAATGAGCAGTTCTTC
TRBD1	NA	TRBV7-6	15	TRBJ1-4	CASSTRQGTNEKLFF	TGTGCCAGCAGCACCCGACAGGGAACTAATGAAAAACTGTTTTTT
NA	NA	TRBV14	14	TRBJ2-3	CASSRQSSTDTQYF	TGTGCCAGCAGCCGACAGTCTAGCACAGATACGCAGTATTTT
TRBD1	once	TRBV5-8	15	TRBJ2-1	CASSLEQGALLEQFF	TGTGCCAGCAGCTTGGAACAGGGGGCGCTCCTTGAGCAGTTCTTC
TRBD2	NA	TRBV2	15	TRBJ2-7	CASSEGVAGVGEQYF	TGTGCCAGCAGTGAAGGGGTAGCGGGAGTTGGCGAGCAGTACTTC
NA	NA	TRBV9	15	TRBJ1-6	CASSVNSEGNSPLHF	TGTGCCAGCAGCGTAAATTCGGAGGGAAACTCACCCCTCCACTTT
NA	NA	TRBV9	13	TRBJ2-1	CASSVPPGNEQFF	TGTGCCAGCAGCGTACCCCCCGGCAATGAGCAGTTCTTC